The present T cell receptor (beta chain) was sequenced within a study of quantifying T cell responses using KT2 cells. Study in general: cDNA was made from DNase-treated RNA using alpha and beta constant primers.

Unfractionated PBMC were spiked with known numbers of KT2 clone cells. The cDNA 3' end received a ligated oligonucleotide with a UMI. The first PCR ran 4 to 5 cycles with an equimolar RC1.1 and RC1.2 beta primer mix. Starting with the second PCR, alpha and beta TCR chains went through separate processing. TCRdb used MiXCR to reprocess the UMI-ligation and nested PCR reads, holding one entry per CDR3 protein. The table shows around 56,000 distinct CDR3 sequences, with roughly 12% occurring only once. V was pared by 5 bases and J by 7 bases, with 15 bases between. This CDR3 region has 13 residues. Germline V gene lookup returns CDR1 SNHLY and CDR2 FYNNEI. Points from the study as a whole: KT2 sequence counts showed saturation when very many KT2 cells were spiked in.

Of note for this clonotype: Its antigen is currently unknown.

The sample consisted of PBMCs spiked with cells of the T cell clone KT2. The origin of this receptor is a human donor. V and J are TRBV2 and TRBJ2-7, with a possible D match to TRBD2 (5 bases). Here the CDR3 reads CASSSVAIWEQYF. The CDR3, as DNA: TGTGCCAGCAGTTCGGTAGCGATCTGGGAGCAGTACTTC.